The 3 T cell receptor beta chains below were found in one sample sequenced in a study of early T cells in non-severe SARS-CoV-2 infection. TCRdb reprocessed the 5' RACE reads via MiXCR and lists one record per CDR3 protein. The sample holds around 60,000 distinct CDR3 sequences, 10% seen once. Sequenced input: whole blood. The receptors shown here come from an adult who was a healthcare worker with PCR-confirmed SARS-CoV-2 infection or an uninfected control (not recorded which).

This clonotype was counted ten times or more. The rearrangement uses TRBV6-5 and TRBJ2-2, with unresolved D. The CDR3 has 12 residues. From germline, CDR1 is MNHEY and CDR2 SVGAGI. V lost 4 bases, J lost 6 bases, and 6 bases lay in between. The CDR3 loop reads CASSSLAGELFF. The CDR3 DNA reads TGTGCCAGCAGTTCGCTGGCCGGGGAGCTGTTTTTT.

V is TRBV2 and J is TRBJ2-2; D is possibly TRBD2 (6 bases). V lost 8 bases and J lost 7, with 14 bases in between. The CDR3 covers 13 residues. The germline V gene encodes CDR1 SNHLY and CDR2 FYNNEI. CDR3 in amino acids: CASCGWGDGELFF. The CDR3 DNA is TGTGCCAGCTGTGGCTGGGGGGACGGGGAGCTGTTTTTT.

This clonotype turned up a few times. The chain couples TRBV5-1 to TRBJ2-5; D unclear. The germline CDR1 and CDR2 sequences are SGHRS and YFSETQ. This CDR3 is 13 amino acids long. Trimming cost V 1 base and J 7 bases, with 11 bases left between them. The CDR3 is CASSLWPSGTQYF. As DNA, the CDR3 is TGCGCCAGCAGCTTGTGGCCTAGTGGGACCCAGTACTTC.